The rows below give T cell receptor beta chains drawn from one sample of a study of blood T cell repertoires in COVID-19. Sequencing used immunoSEQ multiplex PCR; TCRdb keeps in-frame clones, though not all of them. The sample has roughly 80,000 clones, about 80% seen once; the top ten hold 12%. Sequenced sample: peripheral blood. These receptors came from a human donor in a cohort sampled during active COVID-19. CDR3s include the opening cysteine and the closing phenylalanine or tryptophan. The D gene is left open where the match is weak. Clone size, where shown, is once, few, many, or a class for clones that have expanded.

clone_size: .
d_call: TRBD1
v_call: TRBV4-1
j_call: TRBJ1-4
cdr3_aa: CASSQTGTGNEKLFF
cdr3_nt: TGCGCCAGCAGCCAAACCGGGACAGGGAATGAAAAACTGTTTTTT

clone_size: .
d_call: .
v_call: TRBV9
j_call: TRBJ1-1
cdr3_aa: CASSTEGTGRGSEAFF
cdr3_nt: TGTGCCAGCAGCACGGAAGGGACCGGGAGGGGATCTGAAGCTTTCTTT

clone_size: .
d_call: .
v_call: TRBV6-6
j_call: TRBJ1-4
cdr3_aa: CASSTEPTNEKLFF
cdr3_nt: TGTGCCAGCTCGACAGAACCAACTAATGAAAAACTGTTTTTT

clone_size: .
d_call: .
v_call: TRBV6-5
j_call: TRBJ1-5
cdr3_aa: CASSHRDSNQPQHF
cdr3_nt: TGTGCCAGCAGCCACAGGGATAGCAATCAGCCCCAGCATTTT

clone_size: .
d_call: .
v_call: TRBV20-1
j_call: TRBJ2-5
cdr3_aa: CSARPQETQYF
cdr3_nt: TGCAGTGCTAGACCGCAAGAGACCCAGTACTTC

clone_size: .
d_call: .
v_call: TRBV6-5
j_call: TRBJ1-6
cdr3_aa: CASTLGQSNSPLHF
cdr3_nt: TGTGCCAGCACCCTTGGGCAGAGTAATTCACCCCTCCACTTT

clone_size: .
d_call: .
v_call: TRBV7-3
j_call: TRBJ2-2
cdr3_aa: CASRRTGGGELFF
cdr3_nt: TGTGCCAGCAGACGAACTGGCGGCGGGGAGCTGTTTTTT

clone_size: .
d_call: .
v_call: TRBV2
j_call: TRBJ1-1
cdr3_aa: CASQRMGAGTEAFF
cdr3_nt: TGTGCCAGTCAACGTATGGGGGCAGGCACTGAAGCTTTCTTT

clone_size: .
d_call: TRBD1
v_call: TRBV7-9
j_call: TRBJ2-1
cdr3_aa: CASSPISGTVSYNEQFF
cdr3_nt: TGTGCCAGCAGCCCGATTTCCGGGACAGTCTCCTACAATGAGCAGTTCTTC

clone_size: once
d_call: .
v_call: TRBV12-3/TRBV12-4
j_call: TRBJ2-2
cdr3_aa: CASSPTLVGELFF
cdr3_nt: TGTGCCAGCAGTCCAACTCTCGTCGGGGAGCTGTTTTTT

clone_size: .
d_call: .
v_call: TRBV7-3
j_call: TRBJ2-6
cdr3_aa: CASSSQPRVSGANVLTF
cdr3_nt: TGTGCCAGCAGCTCCCAACCCAGGGTTTCAGGGGCCAACGTCCTGACTTTC

clone_size: .
d_call: TRBD1
v_call: TRBV6-1
j_call: TRBJ2-1
cdr3_aa: CASSGAVGQGANEQFF
cdr3_nt: TGTGCCAGCAGTGGGGCTGTGGGACAGGGGGCGAATGAGCAGTTCTTC

clone_size: .
d_call: .
v_call: TRBV19
j_call: TRBJ1-4
cdr3_aa: CASSILREELFF
cdr3_nt: TGTGCCAGTAGTATACTCCGGGAGGAACTGTTTTTT

clone_size: .
d_call: .
v_call: TRBV7-2
j_call: TRBJ2-7
cdr3_aa: CASSLGVLYEQYF
cdr3_nt: TGTGCCAGCAGCTTAGGAGTTCTTTACGAGCAGTACTTC

clone_size: .
d_call: .
v_call: TRBV7-9
j_call: TRBJ2-7
cdr3_aa: CASSLGTAESSYEQYF
cdr3_nt: TGTGCCAGCAGCTTAGGTACTGCGGAGAGCTCCTACGAGCAGTACTTC

clone_size: .
d_call: TRBD1
v_call: TRBV10-3
j_call: TRBJ1-4
cdr3_aa: CAIRGQGADEKLFF
cdr3_nt: TGTGCCATCAGGGGACAGGGGGCGGACGAAAAACTGTTTTTT

clone_size: .
d_call: .
v_call: TRBV5-1
j_call: TRBJ2-3
cdr3_aa: CASSSGVSGTDTQYF
cdr3_nt: TGCGCCAGCAGCTCCGGGGTTAGCGGAACAGATACGCAGTATTTT

clone_size: .
d_call: .
v_call: TRBV21-1
j_call: TRBJ2-3
cdr3_aa: CASSKKVGLAGLTDTQYF
cdr3_nt: TGTGCCAGCAGCAAAAAAGTTGGGTTAGCGGGACTCACAGATACGCAGTATTTT

clone_size: .
d_call: .
v_call: TRBV27
j_call: TRBJ1-5
cdr3_aa: CASSSRSQPQHF
cdr3_nt: TGTGCCAGCAGTTCGCGGAGCCAGCCCCAGCATTTT

clone_size: .
d_call: .
v_call: TRBV6-4
j_call: TRBJ1-1
cdr3_aa: CASSDSIEVPSAEAFF
cdr3_nt: TGTGCCAGCAGTGACTCGATAGAGGTTCCTTCGGCTGAAGCTTTCTTT

clone_size: .
d_call: TRBD1
v_call: TRBV3-1/TRBV3-2
j_call: TRBJ1-2
cdr3_aa: CASSGNHRGDYGYTF
cdr3_nt: TGTGCCAGCAGCGGAAATCACAGGGGAGACTATGGCTACACCTTC

clone_size: .
d_call: TRBD1
v_call: TRBV5-1
j_call: TRBJ2-5
cdr3_aa: CASSVSQGARYQETQYF
cdr3_nt: TGCGCCAGCAGCGTCAGTCAGGGGGCGCGGTACCAAGAGACCCAGTACTTC

clone_size: .
d_call: .
v_call: TRBV18
j_call: TRBJ1-4
cdr3_aa: CASSPPGGESKKLFF
cdr3_nt: TGTGCCAGCTCACCACCTGGCGGAGAATCGAAAAAACTGTTTTTT

clone_size: .
d_call: .
v_call: TRBV7-2
j_call: TRBJ1-3
cdr3_aa: CASSRTTFNPTIYF
cdr3_nt: TGTGCCAGCAGCAGGACTACGTTCAATCCCACCATATATTTT

clone_size: .
d_call: TRBD2
v_call: TRBV2
j_call: TRBJ2-1
cdr3_aa: CASRGASGSIGNEQFF
cdr3_nt: TGTGCCAGCAGGGGGGCTAGCGGGAGTATAGGCAATGAGCAGTTCTTC

clone_size: .
d_call: TRBD2
v_call: TRBV10-1
j_call: TRBJ2-7
cdr3_aa: CASSEAASGRIYEQYF
cdr3_nt: TGCGCCAGCAGTGAGGCGGCTAGCGGGAGAATTTACGAGCAGTACTTC

clone_size: few
d_call: TRBD1
v_call: TRBV10-3
j_call: TRBJ1-6
cdr3_aa: CATRPGQQSSYNSPLHF
cdr3_nt: TGTGCCACCCGGCCGGGACAGCAAAGCTCCTATAATTCACCCCTCCACTTT

clone_size: .
d_call: .
v_call: TRBV2
j_call: TRBJ2-3
cdr3_aa: CASSVGGSSTDTQYF
cdr3_nt: TGTGCCAGCAGTGTCGGCGGGTCTAGCACAGATACGCAGTATTTT

clone_size: .
d_call: .
v_call: TRBV2
j_call: TRBJ1-5
cdr3_aa: CASTMVGSSGVGNQPQHF
cdr3_nt: TGTGCCAGCACTATGGTAGGCAGCTCCGGGGTAGGCAATCAGCCCCAGCATTTT

clone_size: .
d_call: .
v_call: TRBV19
j_call: TRBJ1-2
cdr3_aa: CASTNKDQGYGYTF
cdr3_nt: TGTGCCAGTACCAATAAAGACCAGGGCTATGGCTACACCTTC

clone_size: few
d_call: .
v_call: TRBV3-1/TRBV3-2
j_call: TRBJ1-1
cdr3_aa: CASSQEAGMNTEAFF
cdr3_nt: TGTGCCAGCAGCCAAGAGGCGGGGATGAACACTGAAGCTTTCTTT

clone_size: .
d_call: .
v_call: TRBV3-1/TRBV3-2
j_call: TRBJ2-7
cdr3_aa: CASSSRGTGEQYF
cdr3_nt: TGTGCCAGCAGCTCCCGGGGGACTGGAGAGCAGTACTTC

clone_size: .
d_call: TRBD2
v_call: TRBV5-1
j_call: TRBJ2-2
cdr3_aa: CASSLVRGTGELFF
cdr3_nt: TGCGCCAGCAGTCTCGTGCGGGGGACCGGGGAGCTGTTTTTT

clone_size: few
d_call: .
v_call: TRBV3-1/TRBV3-2
j_call: TRBJ1-1
cdr3_aa: CASGLGGGTEAFF
cdr3_nt: TGTGCCAGCGGACTTGGGGGCGGCACTGAAGCTTTCTTT

clone_size: .
d_call: TRBD1
v_call: TRBV5-1
j_call: TRBJ1-1
cdr3_aa: CASSNWGQGVNTEAFF
cdr3_nt: TGCGCCAGCTCGAATTGGGGACAGGGGGTGAACACTGAAGCTTTCTTT

clone_size: once
d_call: TRBD2
v_call: TRBV5-4
j_call: TRBJ2-2
cdr3_aa: CASSLAGVTGELFF
cdr3_nt: TGTGCCAGCAGCTTAGCGGGAGTTACCGGGGAGCTGTTTTTT

clone_size: .
d_call: TRBD2
v_call: TRBV5-1
j_call: TRBJ2-3
cdr3_aa: CASSRSGRRTDTQYF
cdr3_nt: TGCGCCAGCAGCCGGAGCGGGAGACGGACAGATACGCAGTATTTT

clone_size: once
d_call: .
v_call: TRBV5-1
j_call: TRBJ1-4
cdr3_aa: CASSLEGSNEKLFF
cdr3_nt: TGCGCCAGCAGCTTGGAGGGGTCAAATGAAAAACTGTTTTTT

clone_size: few
d_call: .
v_call: TRBV18
j_call: TRBJ1-2
cdr3_aa: CASSPMGAANYGYTF
cdr3_nt: TGTGCCAGCTCACCAATGGGGGCTGCTAACTATGGCTACACCTTC

clone_size: .
d_call: TRBD1
v_call: TRBV27
j_call: TRBJ1-2
cdr3_aa: CASSPGGGGYTF
cdr3_nt: TGTGCCAGCAGTCCAGGGGGCGGCGGCTACACCTTC

clone_size: .
d_call: .
v_call: TRBV3-1/TRBV3-2
j_call: TRBJ2-2
cdr3_aa: CASSQGGDPGELFF
cdr3_nt: TGTGCCAGCAGCCAAGGCGGAGATCCCGGGGAGCTGTTTTTT

clone_size: .
d_call: .
v_call: TRBV11-3
j_call: TRBJ2-3
cdr3_aa: CASSLSSSGTQYF
cdr3_nt: TGTGCCAGCAGCTTATCCTCTTCGGGTACGCAGTATTTT

clone_size: once
d_call: .
v_call: TRBV2
j_call: TRBJ2-7
cdr3_aa: CASSESGRSYEQYF
cdr3_nt: TGTGCCAGCAGTGAATCTGGTCGGAGCTACGAGCAGTACTTC

clone_size: .
d_call: .
v_call: TRBV12-1
j_call: TRBJ2-3
cdr3_aa: CASSPDKGTSGGSTDTQYF
cdr3_nt: TGTGCCAGCAGCCCTGACAAGGGGACTAGCGGGGGAAGCACAGATACGCAGTATTTT

clone_size: .
d_call: .
v_call: TRBV6-5
j_call: TRBJ1-2
cdr3_aa: CASSSQGFYGYTF
cdr3_nt: TGTGCCAGCAGCTCTCAGGGGTTCTATGGCTACACCTTC

clone_size: .
d_call: .
v_call: TRBV10-2
j_call: TRBJ2-2
cdr3_aa: CASKRQNTGELFF
cdr3_nt: TGCGCCAGCAAGCGGCAGAACACCGGGGAGCTGTTTTTT

clone_size: .
d_call: TRBD2
v_call: TRBV5-1
j_call: TRBJ2-3
cdr3_aa: CASSLASGGAGDTQYF
cdr3_nt: TGCGCCAGCAGCTTGGCTAGCGGGGGGGCCGGAGATACGCAGTATTTT

clone_size: .
d_call: TRBD2
v_call: TRBV29-1
j_call: TRBJ2-1
cdr3_aa: CSARTSGDLDGFF
cdr3_nt: TGCAGCGCCCGGACTAGCGGGGATCTGGATGGGTTCTTC

clone_size: .
d_call: TRBD1
v_call: TRBV19
j_call: TRBJ1-5
cdr3_aa: CASSPRDRGRNQPQHF
cdr3_nt: TGTGCCAGTAGTCCCAGGGACAGGGGACGCAATCAGCCCCAGCATTTT

clone_size: once
d_call: .
v_call: TRBV7-9
j_call: TRBJ1-2
cdr3_aa: CASSLQDLYGYTF
cdr3_nt: TGTGCCAGCAGTTTACAGGATTTATATGGCTACACCTTC

clone_size: .
d_call: .
v_call: TRBV6-1
j_call: TRBJ2-6
cdr3_aa: CASSEALGASGANVLTF
cdr3_nt: TGTGCCAGCAGTGAAGCACTGGGGGCCTCTGGGGCCAACGTCCTGACTTTC